This T cell receptor (beta chain) was documented in a study of T cell responses to AZD1222 COVID-19 vaccine. Whole-study findings and limits: Spike as a whole was targeted by vaccine-associated CD4 TCRs, dominant at 160-218 and 743-854. Donors were chiefly white British, with a greater number of females, and clonal diversity was perhaps underestimated. The study found Spike-specific TCR breadth and depth rose after two AZD1222 doses. Seropositive AZD1222 recipients at baseline numbered only 5 or 6.

Libraries were prepared by immunoSEQ multiplex PCR; TCRdb keeps only in-frame clonotypes and omits some of them. The sample gives 180,000 or so clones, around 95% of which show up once; approximately 0.69% is in the top ten. From germline, CDR1 is LNHDA and CDR2 SQIVND (reference sequence). The V and J ends lost 3 bases and 2 bases respectively, with 16 bases between them. The CDR3 covers 16 residues. As for this clone: The antigen is unknown.

V is TRBV19 and J is TRBJ1-2, with D maybe TRBD1 (6 bases). Here the sequenced sample was peripheral blood, taken on day 0 of AZD1222 vaccination. This sequence was found in an adult in good health. The CDR3 nucleotides read TGTGCCAGTAGTATTCAACCCCCCGGACAGAACTATGGCTACACCTTC. This translates into CASSIQPPGQNYGYTF.